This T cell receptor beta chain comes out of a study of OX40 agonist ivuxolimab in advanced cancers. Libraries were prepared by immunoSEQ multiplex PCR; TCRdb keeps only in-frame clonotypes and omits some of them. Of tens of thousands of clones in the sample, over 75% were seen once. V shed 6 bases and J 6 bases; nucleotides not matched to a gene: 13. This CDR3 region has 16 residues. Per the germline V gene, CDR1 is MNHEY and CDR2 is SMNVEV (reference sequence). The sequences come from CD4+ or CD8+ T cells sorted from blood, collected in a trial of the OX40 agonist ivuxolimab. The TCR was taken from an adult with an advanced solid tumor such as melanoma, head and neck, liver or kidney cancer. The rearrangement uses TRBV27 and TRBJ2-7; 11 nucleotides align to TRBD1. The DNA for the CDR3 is TGTGCCAGCAGCTTCGACTCCGGGACAGGGGGAATCGAGCAGTACTTC. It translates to CASSFDSGTGGIEQYF.